This TCR beta chain is drawn from a study of PD-L1 blockade in urothelial cancer. Study in general: Starting in the mid-2010s, patients were given atezolizumab (1,200 mg intravenously every 3 weeks). About 85% of the roughly 29 patients comprised males who had bladder-origin urothelial cancer.

V gave up 6 bases and J gave up 0 bases; unmatched junction bases: 8. In germline, CDR1 is ENHRY, CDR2 SYGVKD. CDR3 length: 17 amino acids. Sequenced by immunoSEQ multiplex PCR; TCRdb stores in-frame clones only, minus some. In the table there are some 84,000 clones, roughly 87% of which are singletons. The receptor was isolated from a woman between 70 and 85 years old with urothelial cancer. Sequenced here: PBMCs, sampled around atezolizumab (anti-PD-L1) treatment. The gene calls are TRBV10-3 and TRBJ1-5; TRBD1 aligns across 10 bases. The CDR3 reads CAISSGTGDTSNQPQHF. DNA of the CDR3: TGTGCCATCAGCTCCGGGACAGGGGATACTAGCAATCAGCCCCAGCATTTT.